The 9 T cell receptor beta chains listed next were all sequenced from one sample in a study of OX40 agonist ivuxolimab in advanced cancers. Here immunoSEQ multiplex PCR was the method, and the copy in TCRdb shows in-frame clones only, minus some. The table records over 75,000 clones, just over 90% of them present only once. The specimen comprised CD4+ or CD8+ T cells sorted from blood, sampled in a trial of the OX40 agonist ivuxolimab. These receptors originate from an adult with an advanced solid tumor such as melanoma, head and neck, liver or kidney cancer.

J is TRBJ2-7 and V is TRBV28, with 7 bases that match TRBD2. The CDR3 covers 14 residues. Germline assignment: CDR1 MDHEN and CDR2 SYDVKM. V was clipped by 3 bases and J by 1 base; unmatched bases: 3. CDR3 DNA: TGTGCCAGCAGTTTTGGGGGGGTGTCCTACGAGCAGTACTTC. Translated, it gives CASSFGGVSYEQYF.

The chain recombines TRBV19 with TRBJ1-3; D unclear. Germline CDR1 reads LNHDA; CDR2 reads SQIVND (reference sequence). V was pared by 5 bases and J by 2 bases, with 4 bases between. The CDR3 extends over 12 amino acids. CDR3 amino acids: CASSLPGNTIYF. CDR3 in DNA: TGTGCCAGTAGTTTACCTGGAAACACCATATATTTT.

The chain recombines TRBV28 with TRBJ2-5; 9 bases map to TRBD2. Germline V gene lookup returns CDR1 MDHEN and CDR2 SYDVKM. The J segment lost 5 bases and the V segment lost 7 bases, leaving 11 bases of the junction unmatched. The CDR3 extends over 15 amino acids. The CDR3 region has the DNA TGTGCCAGCACCTCTGCGGGAGGGCCCGGGGAGACCCAGTACTTC. Its protein product is CASTSAGGPGETQYF.

This rearrangement joins TRBV19 to TRBJ1-5, with 11 bases identical to TRBD1. The V gene's germline CDR1 is LNHDA and CDR2 SQIVND (reference sequence). The CDR3 is made up of 16 amino acids. Trimming cost V 1 base and J 2 bases; bases outside gene matches: 1. In DNA form, the CDR3 reads TGTGCCAGTAGTATAGGGACAGGGGGCGGCAATCAGCCCCAGCATTTT. Translating gives CASSIGTGGGNQPQHF.

The gene calls are TRBV6-5 and TRBJ1-1, with D possibly TRBD1 on 6 matching bases. V was clipped by 6 bases and J by 3 bases, with 14 bases between them. The CDR3 extends over 14 amino acids. Germline values: CDR1 MNHEY, CDR2 SVGAGI. CDR3 nucleotide sequence: TGTGCCAGCAGACGGGACATGGGCGACACTGAAGCTTTCTTT. This translates into CASRRDMGDTEAFF.

The gene calls are TRBV2 and TRBJ2-5, with TRBD2 identical over 14 bases. This CDR3 has 15 amino acids. J gave up 5 bases and V 9 bases, and 8 bases lay outside the gene matches. CDR1 is SNHLY, CDR2 FYNNEI, per germline. CDR3 nucleotide sequence: TGTGCCAGTTTGGGACTAGCGGGGGCGCTGGAGACCCAGTACTTC. Translated: CASLGLAGALETQYF.

The genes are TRBV6-5 and TRBJ1-1; D gene uncertain. Per germline, CDR1 MNHEY and CDR2 SVGAGI. V lost 4 bases, J lost 6 bases, and 15 bases lay in between. The CDR3 has 14 amino acids. CDR3 coding DNA: TGTGCCAGCAGTTTTAGAAAGCATGGGGCTGAAGCTTTCTTT. Amino acid sequence: CASSFRKHGAEAFF.

V gene TRBV18 combines with J gene TRBJ2-5, with a tentative D call TRBD2 (6 bases). CDR1 is KGHSH and CDR2 is LQKENI in the germline V gene. This CDR3 has 15 amino acids. V lost 0 bases and J 9 bases, leaving 17 bases between the germline ends. The CDR3 loop reads CASSPPAGSGQAQYF. CDR3 bases: TGTGCCAGCTCACCACCGGCGGGGTCCGGCCAAGCCCAGTACTTC. Complete variable domain (other parts from reference TRBV18 and TRBJ2-5): NAGVMQNPRHLVRRRGQEARLRCSPMKGHSHVYWYRQLPEEGLKFMVYLQKENIIDESGMPKERFSAEFPKEGPSILRIQQVVRGDSAAYFCASSPPAGSGQAQYFGPGTRLLVL.

The V gene is TRBV6-6, the J gene TRBJ2-5; 9 bases match TRBD1. Germline CDR1 MNHNY, CDR2 SVGAGI (reference sequence). The CDR3 length is 14 residues. With V trimmed by 7 bases and J by 5 bases, 8 bases remained unmatched. The CDR3 here is CASTPGQGWETQYF. In DNA, the CDR3 is TGTGCCAGCACCCCGGGACAGGGTTGGGAGACCCAGTACTTC.